The present TCR beta chain was sequenced within a study of T-cell reconstitution after alpha-beta-depleted transplantation in children. This sample's TCRbeta library carried unique molecular identifier barcodes. TCRdb re-analysed the PCR reads in MiXCR, keeping a single row per CDR3 protein. Among about 300,000 distinct CDR3 sequences, roughly 9.1% were seen once, and the ten largest hold less than 8%. Trimming cost V 2 bases and J 5 bases, with 13 bases left between them. The CDR3 loop spans 14 amino acids. Germline lookup yields CDR1 SGHVS and CDR2 FNYEAQ. This clonotype was recorded at least ten times. The antigen remains unidentified. Study results and limitations: Surviving thymic progenitors and recipient T cells were the source of high TCRbeta diversity at day 60 in some patients.

The clonotype comes from a boy younger than two with acute myeloid leukemia, due to receive a stem cell transplant. The source was PBMCs, collected before TCRalphabeta/CD19-depleted stem cell transplant. The chain has TRBV7-6 and TRBJ2-7; D is uncertain. This CDR3 reads CASSLRATRDEQYF. DNA of the CDR3: TGTGCCAGCAGCTTACGCGCGACGAGAGACGAGCAGTACTTC. Drawing the rest from reference TRBV7-6 and TRBJ2-7, the complete variable domain is GAGVSQSPRYKVTKRGQDVALRCDPISGHVSLYWYRQALGQGPEFLTYFNYEAQQDKSGLPNDRFSAERPEGSISTLTIQRTEQRDSAMYRCASSLRATRDEQYFGPGTRLTVT.